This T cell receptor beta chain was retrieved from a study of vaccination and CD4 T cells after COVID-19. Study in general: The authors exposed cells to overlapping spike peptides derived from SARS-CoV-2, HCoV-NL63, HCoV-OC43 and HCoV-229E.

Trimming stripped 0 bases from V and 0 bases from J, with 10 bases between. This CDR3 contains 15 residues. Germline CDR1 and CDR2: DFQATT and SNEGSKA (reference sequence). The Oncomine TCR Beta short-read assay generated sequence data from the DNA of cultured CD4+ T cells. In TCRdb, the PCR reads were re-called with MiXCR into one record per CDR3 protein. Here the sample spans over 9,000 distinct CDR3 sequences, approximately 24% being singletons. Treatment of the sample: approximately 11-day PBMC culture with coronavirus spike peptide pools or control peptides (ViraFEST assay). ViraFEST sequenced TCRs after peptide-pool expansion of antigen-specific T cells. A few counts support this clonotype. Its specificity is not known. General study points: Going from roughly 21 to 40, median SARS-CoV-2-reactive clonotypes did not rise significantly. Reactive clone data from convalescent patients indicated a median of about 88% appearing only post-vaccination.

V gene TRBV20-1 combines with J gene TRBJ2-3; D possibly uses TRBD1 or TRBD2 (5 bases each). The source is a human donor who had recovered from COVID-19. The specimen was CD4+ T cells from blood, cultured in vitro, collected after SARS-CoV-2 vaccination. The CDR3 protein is CSAREPGLSTDTQYF. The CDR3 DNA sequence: TGCAGTGCTAGAGAGCCGGGGCTAAGCACAGATACGCAGTATTTT.